This is a list of T cell receptor beta chains from one sample in a study of patients and donors after allogeneic stem cell transplantation. One entry per CDR3 protein results from TCRdb running MiXCR on the RT-PCR reads. The repertoire holds some 880,000 distinct CDR3 sequences, with roughly 18% as singletons. Sequencing was carried out using blood, either unsorted or a sorted T cell fraction (not recorded which). The source is a human donor who was either an allogeneic HSCT recipient or a stem cell or donor lymphocyte infusion donor (not recorded which). It is not recorded whose cells these are; they may come from a transplant donor. Each CDR3 is given with its conserved first and last residue. The D gene is left open where the match is weak. Clone size appears in some rows only: once, few, many, or a class for an expanded clone.

abundance | d_gene | len | j_gene | v_gene | CDR3nt | CDR3aa
few | TRBD2 | 16 | TRBJ2-1 | TRBV9 | TGTGCCAGCAGCGTAGACGACGGGGGGGTATACAATGAGCAGTTCTTC | CASSVDDGGVYNEQFF
many | TRBD2 | 14 | TRBJ2-1 | TRBV29-1 | TGCAGCGTTGGTGGCGGGAGCTCCTACAATGAGCAGTTCTTC | CSVGGGSSYNEQFF
many | NA | 13 | TRBJ1-3 | TRBV29-1 | TGCAGCGGCTCGGACGACTCTGGAAACACCATATATTTT | CSGSDDSGNTIYF
NA | NA | 15 | TRBJ1-1 | TRBV5-6 | TGTGCCAGCAGCCCCGGGGTTTATGGGGACACTGAAGCTTTCTTT | CASSPGVYGDTEAFF
many | TRBD2 | 20 | TRBJ2-1 | TRBV10-3 | TGTGCCATCAGTGACCCGGGACTAGCGGGGGGCCCGAGCTCCTACAATGAGCAGTTCTTC | CAISDPGLAGGPSSYNEQFF
few | NA | 12 | TRBJ1-2 | TRBV5-6 | TGTGCCAGCAGCTTCGACAACTATGGCTACACCTTC | CASSFDNYGYTF
few | NA | 14 | TRBJ2-5 | TRBV4-1 | TGCGCCAGCAGCCATAGACCGTACCAAGAGACCCAGTACTTC | CASSHRPYQETQYF
few | TRBD2 | 15 | TRBJ2-1 | TRBV2 | TGTGCCAGCAGTGATGCTAGCGGGGGCTACAATGAGCAGTTCTTC | CASSDASGGYNEQFF
few | TRBD1 | 16 | TRBJ1-2 | TRBV20-1 | TGCAGTGCTAGAGGACCCAGGGGGCCAACTAATCGTGGCTACACCTTC | CSARGPRGPTNRGYTF
few | NA | 14 | TRBJ2-3 | TRBV27 | TGTGCCAGCAGTCGTTTGACTCTACGAGATACGCAGTATTTT | CASSRLTLRDTQYF
few | NA | 15 | TRBJ2-7 | TRBV24-1 | TGTGCCACCAGTGATATCCAAGGCAGCTCCTACGAGCAGTACTTC | CATSDIQGSSYEQYF
few | NA | 13 | TRBJ1-2 | TRBV7-2 | TGTGCCAGCAGCCCCGCAGGGCAGCATGGCTACACCTTC | CASSPAGQHGYTF
few | NA | 15 | TRBJ1-1 | TRBV2 | TGTGCCAGCAGTGCTGCAGGGCGGGGGAACACTGAAGCTTTCTTT | CASSAAGRGNTEAFF
few | TRBD2 | 14 | TRBJ2-5 | TRBV6-1 | TGTGCCAGCAGGGGACTAGCGCCCGAAGAGACCCAGTACTTC | CASRGLAPEETQYF
few | NA | 13 | TRBJ2-1 | TRBV6-5 | TGTGCCAGCAGTTACTTAACCGACAGTCAGCAGTTCTTC | CASSYLTDSQQFF
NA | TRBD2 | 16 | TRBJ2-1 | TRBV7-9 | TGTGCCAGCGGAGTTCTAAGCGGGACTAACTACAATGAGCAGTTCTTC | CASGVLSGTNYNEQFF
NA | TRBD1 | 17 | TRBJ1-1 | TRBV14 | TGTGCCAGCAGCCCACAGGGGGTGGCCCTATGGGGAACTGAAGCTTTCTTT | CASSPQGVALWGTEAFF
NA | NA | 14 | TRBJ1-5 | TRBV5-1 | TGCGCCAGCAGCCGCCTCTCGGGGACCCAGCCCCAGCATTTT | CASSRLSGTQPQHF
NA | NA | 14 | TRBJ2-6 | TRBV6-2/TRBV6-3 | TGTGCCAGCAGTCCGGGCGGGACCCTCAACGTCCTGACTTTC | CASSPGGTLNVLTF
many | TRBD1 | 12 | TRBJ2-1 | TRBV12-3/TRBV12-4 | TGTGCCAGCAGTTTAACAGGGGATGAGCAGTTCTTC | CASSLTGDEQFF
NA | NA | 14 | TRBJ2-1 | TRBV15 | TGTGCCACCAGCAGAGATCGGGTAGCTAGTGAGCAGTTCTTC | CATSRDRVASEQFF
NA | TRBD1 | 15 | TRBJ2-3 | TRBV5-1 | TGCGCCAGCAGTCCTGGACAGGGCCGGGTTGATACGCAGTATTTT | CASSPGQGRVDTQYF
few | TRBD1 | 16 | TRBJ1-3 | TRBV5-1 | TGCGCCAGCAGCGTAACCGGGACAGGGGCCCGGCCCACCATATATTTT | CASSVTGTGARPTIYF
NA | TRBD2 | 18 | TRBJ2-3 | TRBV7-3 | TGTGCCAGCAGCTTAGCCCTGACTAGCGGGGGGCCCACAGATACGCAGTATTTT | CASSLALTSGGPTDTQYF
NA | NA | 12 | TRBJ2-7 | TRBV5-6 | TGTGCCAGCAGCCATGGGGATTACGAGCAGTACTTC | CASSHGDYEQYF
NA | TRBD1 | 14 | TRBJ1-4 | TRBV4-1 | TGCGCCAGCAGCCCGATAGGGGGCCCTAAGGAACTGTTTTTT | CASSPIGGPKELFF
NA | NA | 16 | TRBJ1-6 | TRBV5-1 | TGCGCCAGCAGCTTGGGGTTGAGACTAATTAATTCACCCCTCCACTTT | CASSLGLRLINSPLHF
few | NA | 16 | TRBJ2-7 | TRBV10-3 | TGTGCCATCAGTGAGACGACTCGGGAGATGGCCTACGAGCAGTACTTC | CAISETTREMAYEQYF
few | NA | 14 | TRBJ2-3 | TRBV20-1 | TGCAGTGCCCGGCCTGCTAGCAGAACAGATACGCAGTATTTT | CSARPASRTDTQYF
NA | NA | 13 | TRBJ1-2 | TRBV24-1 | TGTGCCACCAGTGCGGGCAGCAACTATGGCTACACCTTC | CATSAGSNYGYTF
many | NA | 12 | TRBJ2-1 | TRBV10-3 | TGTGCCATCAGTGAACAGTACAATGAGCAGTTCTTC | CAISEQYNEQFF
NA | NA | 14 | TRBJ1-2 | TRBV6-2/TRBV6-3 | TGTGCCAGCAGTTACCAGGTATTGAACTATGGCTACACCTTC | CASSYQVLNYGYTF
NA | TRBD2 | 15 | TRBJ2-3 | TRBV7-6 | TGTGCCAGCCAAGACGTTAGCGGGGGCACAGATACGCAGTATTTT | CASQDVSGGTDTQYF
many | NA | 14 | TRBJ2-1 | TRBV5-1 | TGCGCCAGCAGCTTGGGGGGCATGGGGAATGAGCAGTTCTTC | CASSLGGMGNEQFF
NA | NA | 15 | TRBJ1-2 | TRBV18 | TGTGCCAGCTCACCACAAGCGGGAGGGAACTATGGCTACACCTTC | CASSPQAGGNYGYTF
few | NA | 15 | TRBJ2-7 | TRBV14 | TGTGCCAGCAGCCAAGATAAGGAGGGAGGCTACGAGCAGTACTTC | CASSQDKEGGYEQYF
NA | TRBD1 | 15 | TRBJ2-7 | TRBV29-1 | TGCAGCGTTGAAGATCCTAGGACAGGGGCTGACGAGCAGTACTTC | CSVEDPRTGADEQYF
NA | TRBD1 | 14 | TRBJ2-3 | TRBV6-1 | TGTGCCAGCAAGGCGACAGGGGGCACAGATACGCAGTATTTT | CASKATGGTDTQYF
NA | TRBD1 | 16 | TRBJ1-1 | TRBV11-3 | TGTGCCAGCAGCTTACTGTCGACAGGGCAGGGCACTGAAGCTTTCTTT | CASSLLSTGQGTEAFF
few | NA | 14 | TRBJ1-4 | TRBV12-3/TRBV12-4 | TGTGCCAGCAGTCCTCGAACAGGTGGCGAAAAACTGTTTTTT | CASSPRTGGEKLFF
NA | NA | 15 | TRBJ2-7 | TRBV4-1 | TGCGCCAGCAGCCAAGGACAAACAGGCTACTACGAGCAGTACTTC | CASSQGQTGYYEQYF
NA | TRBD2 | 15 | TRBJ2-3 | TRBV2 | TGTGCCAGCCTAGTGGTAGCGGGGGGGGGTGATACGCAGTATTTT | CASLVVAGGGDTQYF
NA | TRBD1 | 17 | TRBJ2-4 | TRBV11-2 | TGTGCCAGCAGCTTCCCAAAGACAGGGACAGCCAAAAACATTCAGTACTTC | CASSFPKTGTAKNIQYF
NA | TRBD1 | 13 | TRBJ2-1 | TRBV10-3 | TGTGCCACTAACGGACAGGGGGCGGGTGAGCAGTTCTTC | CATNGQGAGEQFF
few | NA | 13 | TRBJ2-7 | TRBV6-1 | TGTGCCAGCAGTCCCGGATTTAACTACGAGCAGTACTTC | CASSPGFNYEQYF
NA | NA | 15 | TRBJ2-1 | TRBV9 | TGTGCCAGCAGCCCCGCCAGGCCCCTCAATGGAGAGCAGTTCTTC | CASSPARPLNGEQFF
NA | NA | 14 | TRBJ1-2 | TRBV3-1 | TGTGCCAGCAGCCAAGACAGGCAACGCTATGGCTACACCTTC | CASSQDRQRYGYTF
NA | NA | 14 | TRBJ2-3 | TRBV12-3/TRBV12-4 | TGTGCCAGCAGCCGACTAGAAGGCTCAGATACGCAGTATTTT | CASSRLEGSDTQYF
NA | NA | 18 | TRBJ1-5 | TRBV4-1 | TGCGCCAGCAGCCAAGCCTGGCGGGACCGCGTTAGCAATCAGCCCCAGCATTTT | CASSQAWRDRVSNQPQHF
few | TRBD1 | 16 | TRBJ1-4 | TRBV9 | TGTGCCAGCAGCCCCCACGGACAGGGCCTTAATGAAAAACTGTTTTTT | CASSPHGQGLNEKLFF
NA | NA | 12 | TRBJ2-7 | TRBV2 | TGTGCCAGCAGCACAGAAACCTACGAGCAGTACTTC | CASSTETYEQYF
many | TRBD2 | 15 | TRBJ2-1 | TRBV9 | TGTGCCAGCAGCTATTTAGCGGGAGCCGGCAGTGAGCAGTTCTTC | CASSYLAGAGSEQFF
few | TRBD2 | 19 | TRBJ2-6 | TRBV15 | TGTGCCACCAGCAGAGTTGCGGGGGAGCGGCCCTCTGGGGCCAACGTCCTGACTTTC | CATSRVAGERPSGANVLTF
NA | NA | 15 | TRBJ2-7 | TRBV27 | TGTGCCAGCAGTTTACGGTCCGAGGGGTCCAACGAGCAGTACTTC | CASSLRSEGSNEQYF
NA | TRBD2 | 15 | TRBJ2-7 | TRBV12-3/TRBV12-4 | TGTGCCAGCAGTTTATTTAGCGGGGCGACCTACGAGCAGTACTTC | CASSLFSGATYEQYF
many | NA | 15 | TRBJ1-2 | TRBV12-3/TRBV12-4 | TGTGCCAGCAGTTTAACGGGGAACTCCCGGCATGGCTACACCTTC | CASSLTGNSRHGYTF
NA | NA | 16 | TRBJ2-3 | TRBV11-2 | TGTGCCAGCAGCCGAATGATTAGGGCAGTAACAGATACGCAGTATTTT | CASSRMIRAVTDTQYF
NA | NA | 15 | TRBJ2-3 | TRBV7-2 | TGTGCCAGCAGCTTACAGTCAGGGGAGACAGATACGCAGTATTTT | CASSLQSGETDTQYF
few | NA | 15 | TRBJ1-1 | TRBV5-1 | TGCGCCAGCAGCTTGGTCACAGAATCGAACACTGAAGCTTTCTTT | CASSLVTESNTEAFF